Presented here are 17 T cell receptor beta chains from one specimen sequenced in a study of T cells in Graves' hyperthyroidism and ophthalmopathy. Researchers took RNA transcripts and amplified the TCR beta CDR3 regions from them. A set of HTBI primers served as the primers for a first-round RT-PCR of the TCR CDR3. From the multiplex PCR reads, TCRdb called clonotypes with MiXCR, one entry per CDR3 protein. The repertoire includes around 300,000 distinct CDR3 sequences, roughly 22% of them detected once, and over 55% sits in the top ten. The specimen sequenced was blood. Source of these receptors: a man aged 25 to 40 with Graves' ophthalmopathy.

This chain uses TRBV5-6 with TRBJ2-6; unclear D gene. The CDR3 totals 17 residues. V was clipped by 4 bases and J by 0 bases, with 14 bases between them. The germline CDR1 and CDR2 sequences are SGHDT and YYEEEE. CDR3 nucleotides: TGTGCCAGCAGCCTCCGGATGTCTGACTCTGGGGCCAACGTCCTGACTTTC. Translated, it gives CASSLRMSDSGANVLTF.

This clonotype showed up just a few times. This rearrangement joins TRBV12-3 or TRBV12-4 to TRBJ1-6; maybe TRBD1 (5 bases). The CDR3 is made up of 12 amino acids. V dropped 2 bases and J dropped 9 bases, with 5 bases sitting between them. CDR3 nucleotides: TGTGCCAGCAGTTTAAGGGGTTCACCCCTCCACTTT. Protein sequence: CASSLRGSPLHF.

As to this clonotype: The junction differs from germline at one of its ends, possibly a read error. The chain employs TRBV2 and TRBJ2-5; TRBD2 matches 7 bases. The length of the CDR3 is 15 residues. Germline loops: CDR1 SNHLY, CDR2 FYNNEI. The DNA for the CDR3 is TGTGTCAGCGGGTTCACGGGACTACCACAAGAGACCCAGTACTTC. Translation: CVSGFTGLPQETQYF.

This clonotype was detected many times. As DNA, the CDR3 is TGTGCCAGCAATCTAGGGCCGGACGAGCAGTACTTC. The encoded protein is CASNLGPDEQYF. The V gene is TRBV2, the J gene TRBJ2-7; D is undetermined. V lost 7 bases and J lost 5, with 12 bases in between. The germline CDR1 and CDR2 sequences are SNHLY and FYNNEI. CDR3 length: 12 amino acids.

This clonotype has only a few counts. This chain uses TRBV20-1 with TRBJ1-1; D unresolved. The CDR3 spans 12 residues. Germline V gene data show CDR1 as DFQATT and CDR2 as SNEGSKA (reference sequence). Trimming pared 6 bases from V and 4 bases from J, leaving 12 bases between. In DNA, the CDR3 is TGCAGTGCAAGAAGGATGGCCACTGAAGCTTTCTTT. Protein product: CSARRMATEAFF.

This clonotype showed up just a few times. CDR3 sequence: CASSARGSNQPQHF. In DNA, the CDR3 is TGTGCCAGCAGTGCCCGCGGTAGCAATCAGCCCCAGCATTTT. V and J are TRBV6-1 and TRBJ1-5; D is uncertain. The V gene's germline CDR1 is MNHNS and CDR2 SASEGT. The V gene lost 4 bases and the J gene lost 0 bases, with 7 bases spanning the gap. This CDR3 spans 14 amino acids.

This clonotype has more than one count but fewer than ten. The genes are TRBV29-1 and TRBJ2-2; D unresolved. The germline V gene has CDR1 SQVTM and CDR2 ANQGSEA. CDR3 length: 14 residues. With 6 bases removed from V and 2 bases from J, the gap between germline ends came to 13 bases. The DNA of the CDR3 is TGCAGCGTCGGAAGGGATGTTAACACCGGGGAGCTGTTTTTT. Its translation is CSVGRDVNTGELFF.

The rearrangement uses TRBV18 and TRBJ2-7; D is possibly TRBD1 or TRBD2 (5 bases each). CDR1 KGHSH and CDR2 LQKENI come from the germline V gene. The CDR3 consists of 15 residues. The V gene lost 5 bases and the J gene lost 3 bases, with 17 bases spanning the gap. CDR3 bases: TGTGCCAGCTCAAATATTCGGGGCACCTACTACGAGCAGTACTTC. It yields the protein CASSNIRGTYYEQYF.

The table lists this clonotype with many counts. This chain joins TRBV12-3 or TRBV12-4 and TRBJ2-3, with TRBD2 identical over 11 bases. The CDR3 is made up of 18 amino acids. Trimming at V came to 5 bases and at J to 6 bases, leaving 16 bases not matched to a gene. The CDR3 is CASSPVSGRALSMDTQYF. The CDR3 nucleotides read TGTGCCAGCAGTCCTGTTAGCGGGAGGGCCCTATCGATGGATACGCAGTATTTT.

The CDR3 sequence is CASSLGLAGVRHNEQFF. As DNA, the CDR3 is TGTGCCAGCAGTCTCGGACTAGCGGGAGTGAGGCACAATGAGCAGTTCTTC. V gene TRBV27 combines with J gene TRBJ2-1, with 13 bases matching TRBD2. V was pared by 5 bases and J by 5 bases, with 9 bases of the junction left unmatched. Germline values: CDR1 MNHEY, CDR2 SMNVEV (reference sequence). The CDR3 totals 17 residues.

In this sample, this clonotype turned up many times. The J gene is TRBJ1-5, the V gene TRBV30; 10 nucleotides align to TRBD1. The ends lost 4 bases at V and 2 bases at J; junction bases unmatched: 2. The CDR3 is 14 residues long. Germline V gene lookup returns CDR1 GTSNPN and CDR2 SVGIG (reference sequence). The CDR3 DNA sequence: TGTGCCTGGACTGGGACAGGGGGCAATCAGCCCCAGCATTTT. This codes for CAWTGTGGNQPQHF. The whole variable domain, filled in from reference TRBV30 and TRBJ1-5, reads SQTIHQWPATLVQPVGSPLSLECTVEGTSNPNLYWYRQAAGRGLQLLFYSVGIGQISSEVPQNLSASRPQDRQFILSSKKLLLSDSGFYLCAWTGTGGNQPQHFGDGTRLSIL.

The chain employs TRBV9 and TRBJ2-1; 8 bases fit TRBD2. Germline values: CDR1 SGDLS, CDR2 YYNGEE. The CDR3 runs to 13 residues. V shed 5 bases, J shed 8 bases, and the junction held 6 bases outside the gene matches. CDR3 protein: CASSQLAAYEQFF. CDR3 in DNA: TGTGCCAGCAGTCAACTAGCGGCCTATGAGCAGTTCTTC.

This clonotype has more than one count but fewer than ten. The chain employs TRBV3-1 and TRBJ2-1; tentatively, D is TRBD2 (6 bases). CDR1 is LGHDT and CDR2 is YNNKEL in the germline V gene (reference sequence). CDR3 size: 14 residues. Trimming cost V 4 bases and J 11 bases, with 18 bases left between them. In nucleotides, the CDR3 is TGTGCCAGCAGCCGTGGGAATTTAGGGACTCAGCAGTTCTTC. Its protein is CASSRGNLGTQQFF.

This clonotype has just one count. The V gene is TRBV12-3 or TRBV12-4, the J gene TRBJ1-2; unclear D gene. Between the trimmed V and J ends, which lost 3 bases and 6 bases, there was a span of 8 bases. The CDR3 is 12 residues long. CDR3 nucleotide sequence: TGTGCCAGCAGTTTCATGAACGATGGCTACACCTTC. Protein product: CASSFMNDGYTF.

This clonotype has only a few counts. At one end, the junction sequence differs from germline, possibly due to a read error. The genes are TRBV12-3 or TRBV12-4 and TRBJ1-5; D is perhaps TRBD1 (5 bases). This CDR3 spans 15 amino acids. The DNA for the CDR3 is TGTGCCAGCGGTTTAAATATGGGGGGAGGTCAGCCCCAGCATTTT. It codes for CASGLNMGGGQPQHF.

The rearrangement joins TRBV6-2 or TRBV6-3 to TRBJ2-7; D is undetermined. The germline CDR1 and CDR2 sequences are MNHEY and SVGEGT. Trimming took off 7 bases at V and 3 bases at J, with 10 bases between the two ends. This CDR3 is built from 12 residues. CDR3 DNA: TGTGCCAGCAAATCGACGTACTACGAGCAGTACTTC. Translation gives CASKSTYYEQYF.

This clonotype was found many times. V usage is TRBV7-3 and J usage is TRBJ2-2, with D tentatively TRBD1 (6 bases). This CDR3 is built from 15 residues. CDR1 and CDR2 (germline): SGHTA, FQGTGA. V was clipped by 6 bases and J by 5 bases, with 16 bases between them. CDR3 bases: TGTGCCAGCAGGAGGGACACGACAACAACCGGGGAGCTGTTTTTT. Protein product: CASRRDTTTTGELFF.